The rows below give T cell receptor beta chains drawn from one sample of a study of cytomegalovirus exposure and HLA in healthy donors. This table comes from immunoSEQ multiplex PCR, and its TCRdb copy is limited to in-frame clones, with some not included. The sample has fewer than 200,000 clones, around 80% seen once. The sample was PBMCs. These receptors originate from a woman aged 40 to 49 in good health and CMV-seronegative. The CDR3 runs from the conserved cysteine through the conserved F or W. Fields, in order: V gene, clone size, J gene, D gene, CDR3 DNA, CDR3 protein. A D gene is named only where the DNA matches it firmly. Not all rows give a size; the values are once, few, many and, for expanded clones, a class.

v_call: TRBV5-1; clone_size: .; j_call: TRBJ2-7; d_call: TRBD2; cdr3_nt: TGCGCCAGCAAGGGAGGGACCTACGAGCAGTACTTC; cdr3_aa: CASKGGTYEQYF
v_call: TRBV28; clone_size: once; j_call: TRBJ2-7; d_call: .; cdr3_nt: TGTGCCAGCAGTCTTCTCCGGGCCAGGGAGTACTTC; cdr3_aa: CASSLLRAREYF
v_call: TRBV5-4; clone_size: .; j_call: TRBJ2-5; d_call: .; cdr3_nt: TGTGCCACAACAGGAACCCAAGAGACCCAGTACTTC; cdr3_aa: CATTGTQETQYF
v_call: TRBV7-9; clone_size: .; j_call: TRBJ2-7; d_call: TRBD1; cdr3_nt: TGTGCCAGCAGCTCGACCGGGACAGGGTCCTACGAGCAGTACTTC; cdr3_aa: CASSSTGTGSYEQYF
v_call: TRBV6-1; clone_size: .; j_call: TRBJ2-7; d_call: TRBD2; cdr3_nt: TGTGCCAGCAGTGAACAAACTAGCGGGATGAGCTCCTACGAGCAGTACTTC; cdr3_aa: CASSEQTSGMSSYEQYF
v_call: TRBV11-3; clone_size: few; j_call: TRBJ2-1; d_call: TRBD2; cdr3_nt: TGTGCCAGCAGCTTAAGGGTACTAGCGGGGGGGAGCTCCTACAATGAGCAGTTCTTC; cdr3_aa: CASSLRVLAGGSSYNEQFF
v_call: TRBV27; clone_size: .; j_call: TRBJ2-3; d_call: TRBD2; cdr3_nt: TGTGCCAGCAGTAGGGGAGGGCGGGGAACAGATACGCAGTATTTT; cdr3_aa: CASSRGGRGTDTQYF
v_call: TRBV9; clone_size: few; j_call: TRBJ1-5; d_call: TRBD1; cdr3_nt: TGTGCCAGCAGCGAGACAGGGGACCCCTATCAGCCCCAGCATTTT; cdr3_aa: CASSETGDPYQPQHF
v_call: TRBV29-1; clone_size: .; j_call: TRBJ1-3; d_call: TRBD1; cdr3_nt: TGCAGCGCCGTGACAGGGACAAGATCTGGAAACACCATATATTTT; cdr3_aa: CSAVTGTRSGNTIYF
v_call: TRBV5-1; clone_size: few; j_call: TRBJ1-2; d_call: TRBD1; cdr3_nt: TGCGCCAGCAGCAGACGGGACAGGGCTTTTAATGGCTACACCTTC; cdr3_aa: CASSRRDRAFNGYTF
v_call: TRBV19; clone_size: .; j_call: TRBJ2-7; d_call: TRBD2; cdr3_nt: TGTGCCAGTAGTATAAGTAGCGGGGGCGTTGCCTACGAGCAGTACTTC; cdr3_aa: CASSISSGGVAYEQYF
v_call: TRBV6-6; clone_size: .; j_call: TRBJ2-1; d_call: .; cdr3_nt: TGTGCCAGCAGTTACTCGACAGAATGGGGAAATGAGCAGTTCTTC; cdr3_aa: CASSYSTEWGNEQFF
v_call: TRBV2; clone_size: few; j_call: TRBJ2-1; d_call: TRBD1; cdr3_nt: TGTGCCAGTCATACAGGGGGCAGAGATGGTGAGCAGTTCTTC; cdr3_aa: CASHTGGRDGEQFF
v_call: TRBV18; clone_size: .; j_call: TRBJ2-3; d_call: TRBD1; cdr3_nt: TGTGCCAGCTCACAGGGACAGCCAGATACGCAGTATTTT; cdr3_aa: CASSQGQPDTQYF
v_call: TRBV19; clone_size: .; j_call: TRBJ1-3; d_call: .; cdr3_nt: TGTGCCAGTAAGGAGGTTAGCGGCTCTGGAAACACCATATATTTT; cdr3_aa: CASKEVSGSGNTIYF
v_call: TRBV7-2; clone_size: .; j_call: TRBJ1-2; d_call: .; cdr3_nt: TGTGCCAGCAGCTTAAAAGGGGGGGCTCGGGCTACAGCCTATGGCTACACCTTC; cdr3_aa: CASSLKGGARATAYGYTF
v_call: TRBV6-5; clone_size: .; j_call: TRBJ2-1; d_call: .; cdr3_nt: TGTGCCAGCGGCCACGGGTCCAATGAGCAGTTCTTC; cdr3_aa: CASGHGSNEQFF
v_call: TRBV19; clone_size: .; j_call: TRBJ1-2; d_call: TRBD1; cdr3_nt: TGTGCCAGTAGTGTCCAATTGGGACAGGGGGCGAAGGATGGCTACACCTTC; cdr3_aa: CASSVQLGQGAKDGYTF
v_call: TRBV30; clone_size: .; j_call: TRBJ1-1; d_call: TRBD1; cdr3_nt: TGTGCCCGATCCCGGGACAGGGGGACTGAAGCTTTCTTT; cdr3_aa: CARSRDRGTEAFF
v_call: TRBV5-1; clone_size: few; j_call: TRBJ2-3; d_call: TRBD2; cdr3_nt: TGCGCCAGCAGCCCGACTAGCGGGACGAGAAATACGCAGTATTTT; cdr3_aa: CASSPTSGTRNTQYF
v_call: TRBV29-1; clone_size: few; j_call: TRBJ1-1; d_call: .; cdr3_nt: TGCAGCGTTGAACCGGGGAGAAGTGAAGCTTTCTTT; cdr3_aa: CSVEPGRSEAFF
v_call: TRBV10-3; clone_size: .; j_call: TRBJ1-2; d_call: TRBD1; cdr3_nt: TGTGCCATCAGTGGACAAGGGGGCAGCTTAAACTATGGCTACACCTTC; cdr3_aa: CAISGQGGSLNYGYTF
v_call: TRBV5-6; clone_size: .; j_call: TRBJ2-1; d_call: TRBD2; cdr3_nt: TGTGCCAGCAGCTCCCGTTTTACTAGCGGGAGTAGAAATGAGCAGTTCTTC; cdr3_aa: CASSSRFTSGSRNEQFF
v_call: TRBV7-9; clone_size: .; j_call: TRBJ2-5; d_call: TRBD1; cdr3_nt: TGTGCCAGCAGCTTTAGGACAGGGGAGGAGACCCAGTACTTC; cdr3_aa: CASSFRTGEETQYF
v_call: TRBV6-6; clone_size: .; j_call: TRBJ1-4; d_call: TRBD1; cdr3_nt: TGTGCCAGCAGTGAGCAGGGGGCTAATGAAAAACTGTTTTTT; cdr3_aa: CASSEQGANEKLFF
v_call: TRBV5-6; clone_size: .; j_call: TRBJ2-1; d_call: TRBD2; cdr3_nt: TGTGCCAGCAGCTTTAGCGGGAGGGTGGAGAGGGAGCAGTTCTTC; cdr3_aa: CASSFSGRVEREQFF
v_call: TRBV29-1; clone_size: .; j_call: TRBJ2-1; d_call: TRBD1; cdr3_nt: TGCAGCGCCTTTCTTGGACAGGGGGACAATGAGCAGTTCTTC; cdr3_aa: CSAFLGQGDNEQFF